The 11 T cell receptor beta chains reported below all come from one sample, sequenced in a study of control samples from healthy donors and cancer patients. Measured with immunoSEQ multiplex PCR; TCRdb has only the in-frame clones, and not every one. The sample holds about 140,000 clones, around 94% seen once. Sequences were obtained from blood. Receptors originate from a man aged 35-49 years in good health.

CDR3 protein: CASSESITGNYGYTF. CDR3 bases: TGCGCCAGCAGTGAGTCGATAACAGGGAACTATGGCTACACCTTC. This chain joins TRBV10-1 and TRBJ1-2; a weak D match, TRBD1 (6 bases). The CDR3 consists of 15 residues. CDR1 WNHNN and CDR2 SYGVQD come from the germline V gene (reference sequence). Trimming stripped 0 bases from V and 2 bases from J, with 10 bases between.

The chain recombines TRBV10-3 with TRBJ1-1, with no clear D. Trimming took off 6 bases at V and 0 bases at J, with 11 bases between the two ends. This CDR3 contains 14 residues. CDR1 and CDR2 (germline): ENHRY, SYGVKD. The CDR3 nucleotides are TGTGCCATCAGACTGGGTCCGATGAACACTGAAGCTTTCTTT. This codes for CAIRLGPMNTEAFF.

In DNA, the CDR3 is TGTGCCAGCAGTTTAGACAGGATCGGGGGCTACACCTTC. It is translated as CASSLDRIGGYTF. The genes are TRBV6-5 and TRBJ1-2; TRBD1 is a possible D gene (6 bases). Germline V gene lookup returns CDR1 MNHEY and CDR2 SVGAGI. The CDR3 sequence is 13 residues long. The V and J ends lost 4 bases and 8 bases respectively, with 14 bases between them.

The chain couples TRBV7-9 to TRBJ1-6; 8 bases are shared with TRBD1. The germline gives CDR1 SEHNR, CDR2 FQNEAQ (reference sequence). The CDR3 runs to 17 residues. Germline trimming cut 4 bases from V and 7 bases from J; bases unmatched to any gene: 12. The CDR3 nucleotides read TGTGCCAGCAGCTCATGGAGCTCAGGGGGCGCGAATTCACCCCTCCACTTT. Translation: CASSSWSSGGANSPLHF.

V is TRBV15 and J is TRBJ1-2, with D maybe TRBD1 (6 bases). V was shortened by 3 bases and J by 8 bases, with 22 bases between the two germline ends. This CDR3 spans 16 amino acids. In germline, CDR1 is LNHNV, CDR2 YYDKDF (reference sequence). As DNA, the CDR3 is TGTGCCACCAGCAGTTTAGGACAGACGCTAACTCCGGGCTACACCTTC. This codes for CATSSLGQTLTPGYTF.

This clone was detected a few times. The chain joins TRBV4-3 to TRBJ2-3, with 9 bases lining up with TRBD2. V lost 1 base and J lost 9; bases outside the gene matches: 11. The CDR3 sequence is 16 residues long. The germline V gene has CDR1 LGHNA and CDR2 YSLEER. CDR3 DNA sequence: TGCGCCAGCAGCCAAGGCTGGGCTAGCGGGGCCCCAACGCAGTATTTT. This gives the protein CASSQGWASGAPTQYF.

The chain employs TRBV6-2 or TRBV6-3 and TRBJ1-1, with 9 bases identical to TRBD1. Germline values: CDR1 MNHEY, CDR2 SVGEGT. CDR3 length: 13 residues. The V and J ends lost 6 bases and 4 bases, in that order; junction bases with no gene match: 3. The CDR3 sequence is CASSPGQGTEAFF. The CDR3 coding sequence is TGTGCCAGCAGCCCGGGACAGGGCACTGAAGCTTTCTTT.

This clone has just a few counts. The chain uses TRBV2 and TRBJ2-2, with 7 bases matching TRBD2. V lost 7 bases, J lost 0 bases, and 2 bases stayed unmatched. Per the germline V gene, CDR1 is SNHLY and CDR2 is FYNNEI. The CDR3 length is 14 residues. CDR3 region: CASIGTTNTGELFF. The CDR3 DNA sequence: TGTGCCAGCATTGGGACTACGAACACCGGGGAGCTGTTTTTT.

V and J are TRBV19 and TRBJ2-1, with D tentatively TRBD1 (5 bases). Trimming removed 7 bases at V and 7 bases at J, with 14 bases between. The CDR3 spans 13 residues. Looked up from germline, CDR1 is LNHDA and CDR2 is SQIVND (reference sequence). As DNA, the CDR3 is TGTGCCAGTACCTCGAATTCAGGGAATGAGCAGTTCTTC. Protein: CASTSNSGNEQFF.

This chain connects TRBV28 to TRBJ1-5; D not certain. This CDR3 region has 12 residues. The germline CDR1 and CDR2 sequences are MDHEN and SYDVKM. The V end lost 10 bases, the J end lost 0 bases, and 7 bases lay between the germline ends. CDR3 loop: CAIRDSNQPQHF. CDR3 DNA: TGTGCCATCCGGGATAGCAATCAGCCCCAGCATTTT.

The rearrangement joins TRBV21-1 to TRBJ2-7. TRBV21-1 is a documented pseudogene. This CDR3 is 12 amino acids long. For the CDR3, the DNA is TGTGCCAGCAGCAAAATGGGGGGCGCTCAGTACTTC. Translation gives CASSKMGGAQYF.